These 25 T cell receptor beta chains came from one sample sequenced in a study of vaccination and CD4 T cells after COVID-19. No antigen has been assigned to these receptors. The Oncomine TCR Beta short-read assay generated sequence data from the DNA of cultured CD4+ T cells. TCRdb reprocessed the PCR reads via MiXCR and lists one record per CDR3 protein. The table shows 7,500 to 10,000 distinct CDR3 sequences, with just under 50% occurring only once. Treatment noted: roughly ten-day PBMC culture with coronavirus spike peptide pools or control peptides (ViraFEST assay). Sequencing used CD4+ T cells from blood, cultured in vitro. The receptors here all came from a human donor who had recovered from COVID-19.

The CDR3 here is CASSLIGASGANVLTF. CDR3 sequence (DNA): TGTGCCAGCAGTTTGATCGGGGCCTCTGGGGCCAACGTCCTGACTTTC. The chain is built from TRBV12-3 or TRBV12-4 and TRBJ2-6; perhaps D is TRBD1 or TRBD2 (5 bases each). V gave up 3 bases and J gave up 0 bases, with 9 bases separating them. The CDR3 consists of 16 residues.

This clonotype ranks as medium-sized (0.01 to 0.1%). The chain has TRBV7-2 and TRBJ2-1; 8 nucleotides line up with TRBD2. The germline gives CDR1 SGHTA, CDR2 FQGNSA. V lost 5 bases, J lost 9 bases, and 12 bases stayed unmatched. The CDR3 contains 15 residues. The CDR3 is CASSPRGGRFVEQFF. The CDR3 nucleotides read TGTGCCAGCAGCCCTCGGGGGGGCCGGTTTGTTGAGCAGTTCTTC.

This chain connects TRBV10-1 to TRBJ2-3; maybe TRBD1 (7 bases). Trimming stripped 3 bases from V and 0 bases from J, with 10 bases between. Germline loops: CDR1 WNHNN, CDR2 SYGVQD (reference sequence). The CDR3 consists of 15 residues. CDR3 loop: CASSDRGTSTDTQYF. The CDR3 region has the DNA TGCGCCAGCAGTGACAGGGGGACTAGCACAGATACGCAGTATTTT.

This sequence joins TRBV12-3 or TRBV12-4 and TRBJ2-7; 7 bases align to TRBD1. The junction had 4 bases not matched to a gene; V was cut back by 8 bases and J by 0 bases. This CDR3 comprises 13 residues. The CDR3 loop is CASGQAASYEQYF. In DNA form, the CDR3 reads TGTGCCAGCGGACAGGCCGCCTCCTACGAGCAGTACTTC.

The chain couples TRBV29-1 to TRBJ2-5; D unresolved. Germline V gene sequence: CDR1 SQVTM, CDR2 ANQGSEA. The CDR3 consists of 14 residues. Trimming cost V 4 bases and J 2 bases, with 14 bases left between them. This CDR3 reads CSVVDTASQETQYF. The CDR3 nucleotides read TGCAGCGTTGTAGACACAGCATCACAAGAGACCCAGTACTTC. Full variable domain (remainder filled in from reference TRBV29-1 and TRBJ2-5): SAVISQKPSRDICQRGTSLTIQCQVDSQVTMMFWYRQQPGQSLTLIATANQGSEATYESGFVIDKFPISRPNLTFSTLTVSNMSPEDSSIYLCSVVDTASQETQYFGPGTRLLVL.

This clonotype appeared a few times. The chain carries TRBV2 and TRBJ1-5; TRBD1 matches at 10 bases. Germline CDR1 reads SNHLY; CDR2 reads FYNNEI. The CDR3 is 14 residues long. Trimming at V came to 4 bases and at J to 4 bases, leaving 1 base not matched to a gene. The CDR3 sequence: CASSGDRGNQPQHF. CDR3 coding DNA: TGTGCCAGCAGTGGGGACAGGGGAAATCAGCCCCAGCATTTT.

The genes are TRBV18 and TRBJ1-2; 7 nucleotides agree with TRBD1. The CDR3 has 15 amino acids. Germline CDR1 KGHSH, CDR2 LQKENI. The V gene end was trimmed by 4 bases and the J gene end by 2 bases; junction bases not matched to a gene: 7. The CDR3 DNA reads as TGTGCCAGCTCACTCGGGACAGAGAAAAACTATGGCTACACCTTC. This codes for CASSLGTEKNYGYTF.

The chain recombines TRBV24-1 with TRBJ2-6; TRBD1 might be the D (6 bases). CDR3 length: 17 amino acids. Germline values: CDR1 KGHDR, CDR2 SFDVKD. Trimming took off 3 bases at V and 0 bases at J, with 11 bases between the two ends. The CDR3 sequence is CATSDNGQFSGANVLTF. For the CDR3, the DNA is TGTGCCACCAGTGATAATGGACAGTTCTCTGGGGCCAACGTCCTGACTTTC.

V gene TRBV7-9 combines with J gene TRBJ2-2, with D possibly matching TRBD1 (6 bases). This CDR3 is 14 amino acids long. From germline, CDR1 is SEHNR and CDR2 FQNEAQ (reference sequence). Trimming took off 5 bases at V and 1 base at J, with 8 bases between the two ends. The CDR3 here is CASSRTVNTGELFF. For the CDR3, the DNA is TGTGCCAGCAGCCGGACAGTGAACACCGGGGAGCTGTTTTTT. The full variable domain, completed using reference TRBV7-9 and TRBJ2-2, is DTGVSQNPRHKITKRGQNVTFRCDPISEHNRLYWYRQTLGQGPEFLTYFQNEAQLEKSRLLSDRFSAERPKGSFSTLEIQRTEQGDSAMYLCASSRTVNTGELFFGEGSRLTVL.

The table lists this clonotype with a few counts. This chain connects TRBV6-1 to TRBJ2-7; 9 bases are a match to TRBD1. Germline assignment: CDR1 MNHNS and CDR2 SASEGT. V trimming: 6 bases; J trimming: 4 bases; junction bases outside the gene matches: 10. The CDR3 covers 15 residues. CDR3 residues: CASRLTGTGPYEQYF. The CDR3 DNA sequence: TGTGCCAGCAGGCTCACCGGGACAGGGCCTTACGAGCAGTACTTC.

This clonotype appeared a few times. V is TRBV11-3 and J is TRBJ2-2; D is uncertain. Deletions cut 5 bases from V and 6 bases from J, with 4 bases between. The germline V gene encodes CDR1 SGHNT and CDR2 YENEEA. There are 11 residues in the CDR3. The CDR3 bases are TGTGCCAGCAGCCAAGCCGGGGAGCTGTTTTTT. As protein: CASSQAGELFF.

This clonotype turned up a few times. This rearrangement joins TRBV7-9 to TRBJ1-2; D is possibly TRBD1 (5 bases). Deletions cut 3 bases from V and 10 bases from J, with 15 bases between. Per germline, CDR1 SEHNR and CDR2 FQNEAQ (reference sequence). The CDR3 extends over 13 amino acids. The CDR3 region has the DNA TGTGCCAGCAGCTTCCCCGGGGGTCCCCACTACACCTTC. Encoded protein: CASSFPGGPHYTF. Complete variable domain (other parts from reference TRBV7-9 and TRBJ1-2): DTGVSQNPRHKITKRGQNVTFRCDPISEHNRLYWYRQTLGQGPEFLTYFQNEAQLEKSRLLSDRFSAERPKGSFSTLEIQRTEQGDSAMYLCASSFPGGPHYTFGSGTRLTVV.

The chain joins TRBV6-5 to TRBJ1-1; D perhaps matches TRBD1 (5 bases). Trimming removed 4 bases at V and 4 bases at J, with 19 bases between. CDR1 MNHEY and CDR2 SVGAGI come from the germline V gene. The CDR3 totals 16 residues. CDR3 in DNA: TGTGCCAGCAGTTTCCTCGACCGGCGGGGGGTCACTGAAGCTTTCTTT. Residues: CASSFLDRRGVTEAFF.

In its sample, this clonotype was seen a few times. The V and J genes are TRBV7-2 and TRBJ2-3; no clear D. The germline gives CDR1 SGHTA, CDR2 FQGNSA. With 1 base removed from V and 0 bases from J, the gap between germline ends came to 5 bases. The CDR3 totals 14 residues. The CDR3 region has the DNA TGTGCCAGCAGCTTAGGAGTTAGCACAGATACGCAGTATTTT. Amino acids: CASSLGVSTDTQYF.

This clonotype was counted a few times. This chain joins TRBV6-2 or TRBV6-3 and TRBJ2-6; D not resolved. Germline V gene data show CDR1 as MNHEY and CDR2 as SVGEGT. The CDR3 sequence is 15 residues long. Trimming stripped 6 bases from V and 0 bases from J, with 9 bases between. DNA of the CDR3: TGTGCCAGCAGCTCCACGAACTCTGGGGCCAACGTCCTGACTTTC. This codes for CASSSTNSGANVLTF.

The chain employs TRBV19 and TRBJ2-2, with D perhaps TRBD2 (5 bases). CDR1 is LNHDA, CDR2 SQIVND, per germline (reference sequence). The V end lost 3 bases, the J end lost 4 bases, and 15 bases lay between the germline ends. This CDR3 region has 16 residues. The CDR3, as DNA: TGTGCCAGTAGTATCACCCGGGAACGGAGCACCGGGGAGCTGTTTTTT. The encoded protein is CASSITRERSTGELFF.

This chain uses TRBV2 with TRBJ2-1; D assignment may be TRBD1 or TRBD2 (5 bases each). V lost 5 bases, J lost 7 bases, and 15 bases lay in between. The length of the CDR3 is 14 residues. Per the germline V gene, CDR1 is SNHLY and CDR2 is FYNNEI. CDR3 sequence reads: CASSLPGALNEQFF. The CDR3 nucleotides read TGTGCCAGCAGTCTTCCCGGGGCCTTAAATGAGCAGTTCTTC.

CDR3 loop: CASSFFRLAGAYEQYF. In DNA form, the CDR3 reads TGCGCCAGCAGCTTTTTCCGACTAGCGGGAGCCTACGAGCAGTACTTC. This rearrangement joins TRBV5-1 to TRBJ2-7; 12 bases line up with TRBD2. The CDR3 has 16 amino acids. Germline-derived CDR1 and CDR2 are SGHRS and YFSETQ. V shed 2 bases, J shed 2 bases, and the junction held 5 bases outside the gene matches.

This clonotype was observed a few times. The CDR3 is CASSNRDPLVYGYTF. The DNA for the CDR3 is TGTGCCAGCAGTAACCGGGACCCCTTAGTCTATGGCTACACCTTC. The chain is built from TRBV27 and TRBJ1-2, with a possible D match to TRBD1 (5 bases). This CDR3 is built from 15 residues. CDR1 and CDR2 from the germline V gene are MNHEY and SMNVEV (reference sequence). V was trimmed by 5 bases and J by 4 bases, leaving 17 bases between them.

This clonotype was seen a handful of times. CDR3 protein: CASSKAANSNQPQHF. CDR3 nucleotides: TGTGCCAGCAGCAAGGCCGCTAACAGCAATCAGCCCCAGCATTTT. The V call is TRBV21-1, the J call TRBJ1-5. TRBV21-1 represents a pseudogene. The CDR3 sequence is 15 residues long.

The table lists this clonotype with a few counts. This rearrangement joins TRBV12-3 or TRBV12-4 to TRBJ1-5; perhaps TRBD1 as D (6 bases). This CDR3 is built from 15 residues. V lost 7 bases, J lost 7 bases, and 20 bases lay in between. The CDR3 reads CASKPHRDGGQPQHF. The CDR3, as DNA: TGTGCCAGCAAACCTCACAGGGATGGGGGACAGCCCCAGCATTTT.

The sample holds a few counts of this clonotype. The V call is TRBV20-1, the J call TRBJ2-3, with 7 bases identical to TRBD2. The CDR3 has 13 amino acids. Germline lookup yields CDR1 DFQATT and CDR2 SNEGSKA (reference sequence). With V trimmed by 7 bases and J by 2 bases, 6 bases remained unmatched. CDR3 coding DNA: TGCAGTGTAGGCGGGGGTAACACAGATACGCAGTATTTT. Translating it yields CSVGGGNTDTQYF.

The chain carries TRBV19 and TRBJ1-2, with D possibly matching TRBD1 (6 bases). From germline, CDR1 is LNHDA and CDR2 SQIVND (reference sequence). The germline V and J ends were trimmed by 5 bases and 7 bases, with 17 bases remaining between them. This CDR3 is built from 14 residues. The CDR3 coding sequence is TGTGCCAGTAGTGCACAGGGCGTAGTAGGTGGCTACACCTTC. This gives the protein CASSAQGVVGGYTF.

The chain joins TRBV28 to TRBJ1-1; 8 positions agree with TRBD1. V lost 6 bases to trimming and J lost 6 bases; unmatched junction nucleotides: 9. In germline, CDR1 is MDHEN, CDR2 SYDVKM. CDR3 size: 14 residues. CDR3 in amino acids: CASRAAGGFPEAFF. CDR3 DNA sequence: TGTGCCAGCAGGGCCGCAGGGGGCTTTCCTGAAGCTTTCTTT. The full variable domain, rest sourced from reference TRBV28 and TRBJ1-1, is DVKVTQSSRYLVKRTGEKVFLECVQDMDHENMFWYRQDPGLGLRLIYFSYDVKMKEKGDIPEGYSVSREKKERFSLILESASTNQTSMYLCASRAAGGFPEAFFGQGTRLTVV.

The CDR3 is CASSQQSSGNTIYF. CDR3 nucleotides: TGTGCCAGCAGCCAACAGAGCTCTGGAAACACCATATATTTT. This chain connects TRBV4-2 to TRBJ1-3; D gene uncertain. The CDR3 sequence is 14 residues long. The germline V gene has CDR1 LGHNA and CDR2 YNFKEQ. V lost 2 bases, J lost 0 bases, and 5 bases lay in between.